This T cell receptor beta chain stems from a study of CD8+ T cells in alopecia areata. Study-wide background: Treated patients were given oral tofacitinib, which was dosed at 5 to 10 mg twice daily.

This clone occurred a few times. The treatment is: oral pan-JAK inhibitor, 5-10 mg twice daily. Extraction and reverse transcription of RNA yielded cDNA as the sequencing template. Assay: immunoSEQ multiplex PCR; the TCRdb copy retains only in-frame clones and omits some. The table lists hundreds of thousands of clones, approximately 38% of them singletons. Germline assignment: CDR1 GTSNPN and CDR2 SVGIG (reference sequence). The CDR3 has 11 residues. The V gene lost 5 bases and the J gene lost 4 bases, with 6 bases spanning the gap. The V and J genes are TRBV30 and TRBJ2-1; D is uncertain. This receptor was identified in a human donor with alopecia areata. Sequenced material: CD4+ T cells sorted from blood, taken at approximately week 34, from a patient treated with tofacitinib. The CDR3 DNA reads TGTGCCTGGTTGAGGTACAATGAGCAGTTCTTC. This sequence encodes CAWLRYNEQFF.